These 32 T cell receptor beta chains originate from one sample sequenced in a study of cytomegalovirus exposure and HLA in healthy donors. Use of 60 Vbeta and 13 Jbeta primers characterized the PCR. TCRdb's table, derived via immunoSEQ multiplex PCR, lists solely in-frame clones and lacks some. The repertoire holds about 190,000 clones, with approximately 84% as singletons. Material: PBMCs. These receptors came from a woman aged 30 to 39 in good health and CMV-seropositive.

V is TRBV4-1 and J is TRBJ2-1; 10 bases match TRBD2. This CDR3 spans 15 amino acids. Trimming cost V 1 base and J 10 bases; bases outside gene matches: 7. Germline V gene lookup returns CDR1 MGHRA and CDR2 YSYEKL. The CDR3 loop reads CASSQVGLARWEQFF. The CDR3 nucleotides read TGCGCCAGCAGCCAAGTGGGACTAGCGAGGTGGGAGCAGTTCTTC.

This rearrangement joins TRBV27 to TRBJ2-5, with 8 positions matching TRBD2. Unmatched junction bases numbered 18, after V lost 5 bases and J lost 1 base. CDR1 and CDR2 from the germline V gene are MNHEY and SMNVEV (reference sequence). This CDR3 spans 19 amino acids. Here the CDR3 reads CASSRSRTSPPFSQETQYF. For the CDR3, the DNA is TGTGCCAGCAGTCGAAGCCGGACTAGCCCTCCATTCAGCCAAGAGACCCAGTACTTC.

The genes are TRBV13 and TRBJ1-1; tentative D call: TRBD1 (5 bases). The germline gives CDR1 PRHDT, CDR2 FYEKMQ (reference sequence). Trimming shortened V by 4 bases and J by 10 bases, and 16 bases separated the two germline ends. This CDR3 has 13 residues. Written as DNA, the CDR3 is TGTGCCAGCAGCTCCCCAGGGCGGTGGGCAGCTTTCTTT. Amino acid sequence: CASSSPGRWAAFF.

In DNA, the CDR3 is TGTGCCAGCAGCCTCGACATGAACACTGAAGCTTTCTTT. Its translation is CASSLDMNTEAFF. The V call is TRBV7-9, the J call TRBJ1-1; the D is unclear. Germline CDR1 is SEHNR and CDR2 is FQNEAQ (reference sequence). The CDR3 totals 13 residues. Trimming removed 5 bases from V and 0 bases from J, with 7 bases in between.

Concerning this clone: The sample holds other DNA sequences that translate to the same CDR3. The V call is TRBV18, the J call TRBJ2-5; 8 nucleotides line up with TRBD2. The junction had 5 bases not matched to a gene; V was cut back by 6 bases and J by 5 bases. Germline assignment: CDR1 KGHSH and CDR2 LQKENI. The CDR3 sequence is 13 residues long. For the CDR3, the DNA is TGTGCCAGCTCGCCCCTAGCGGGCGAGACCCAGTACTTC. Protein product: CASSPLAGETQYF.

This chain connects TRBV15 to TRBJ2-1, with 9 bases lining up with TRBD1. The ends lost 6 bases at V and 7 bases at J; junction bases unmatched: 10. CDR1 and CDR2 (germline): LNHNV, YYDKDF (reference sequence). The CDR3 has 15 residues. CDR3: CATSGTGTGPNEQFF. CDR3 in DNA: TGTGCCACCAGTGGGACCGGGACAGGGCCAAATGAGCAGTTCTTC.

This rearrangement joins TRBV5-6 to TRBJ1-2; D unclear. Germline CDR1 reads SGHDT; CDR2 reads YYEEEE. The CDR3 runs to 13 residues. The ends were cut back, 3 bases at V and 7 bases at J, with 13 bases in the middle. The chain's CDR3 is CASSSIHLSGYTF. In DNA, the CDR3 is TGTGCCAGCAGCTCGATCCACCTAAGTGGCTACACCTTC. The full variable domain, with the rest looked up from reference TRBV5-6 and TRBJ1-2, is DAGVTQSPTHLIKTRGQQVTLRCSPKSGHDTVSWYQQALGQGPQFIFQYYEEEERQRGNFPDRFSGHQFPNYSSELNVNALLLGDSALYLCASSSIHLSGYTFGSGTRLTVV.

The V call is TRBV28, the J call TRBJ2-7; perhaps TRBD2 as D (5 bases). The length of the CDR3 is 14 residues. Germline CDR1 MDHEN, CDR2 SYDVKM. V was cut by 7 bases and J by 1 base, with 14 bases left in between. The CDR3 protein is CASTARERSYEQYF. The CDR3 nucleotides are TGTGCCAGCACCGCTAGGGAGCGGTCCTACGAGCAGTACTTC.

The rearrangement links TRBV6-1 to TRBJ1-5, with D perhaps TRBD1 (6 bases). This CDR3 is built from 15 residues. CDR1 MNHNS and CDR2 SASEGT come from the germline V gene. The V and J ends lost 5 bases and 2 bases respectively, with 13 bases between them. CDR3 loop: CASSQQGGGNQPQHF. In nucleotides, the CDR3 is TGTGCCAGCAGTCAACAGGGAGGGGGCAATCAGCCCCAGCATTTT.

The chain has TRBV4-1 and TRBJ2-7, with a possible D match to TRBD1 (6 bases). Germline lookup yields CDR1 MGHRA and CDR2 YSYEKL. This CDR3 has 17 residues. Trimming took 1 base from V and 1 from J, leaving 17 bases between them. The CDR3 bases are TGCGCCAGCAGCCAAGGGTCCCCGGGACATATGTCCTACGAGCAGTACTTC. Translating it yields CASSQGSPGHMSYEQYF.

The chain is built from TRBV19 and TRBJ2-2; 11 bases map to TRBD2. The germline V gene encodes CDR1 LNHDA and CDR2 SQIVND (reference sequence). V shed 6 bases and J 4 bases; nucleotides not matched to a gene: 7. CDR3 size: 16 residues. The CDR3 DNA follows: TGTGCCAGTAGATTAGCGGGAGGGCCGGTCACCGGGGAGCTGTTTTTT. It translates to CASRLAGGPVTGELFF.

This clone came up a few times. The chain employs TRBV4-1 and TRBJ2-2, with 10 nucleotides matching TRBD2. V dropped 0 bases and J dropped 6; count of bases not matched to a gene: 4. The CDR3 has 16 amino acids. CDR1 and CDR2 (germline): MGHRA, YSYEKL. The CDR3 region has the DNA TGCGCCAGCAGCCAAGATAGCGGGGGGATTCCCGGGGAGCTGTTTTTT. It translates to CASSQDSGGIPGELFF.

J is TRBJ2-7 and V is TRBV14; 7 nucleotides align to TRBD1. J lost 2 bases, V lost 4 bases, and 11 bases had no gene match. From germline, CDR1 is SGHDN and CDR2 FVKESK. This CDR3 has 16 amino acids. DNA for the CDR3: TGTGCCAGCAGCCCTGTCTGGACAGGTCTGACCTACGAGCAGTACTTC. Translating gives CASSPVWTGLTYEQYF. The whole variable domain, filled in from reference TRBV14 and TRBJ2-7, reads EAGVTQFPSHSVIEKGQTVTLRCDPISGHDNLYWYRRVMGKEIKFLLHFVKESKQDESGMPNNRFLAERTGGTYSTLKVQPAELEDSGVYFCASSPVWTGLTYEQYFGPGTRLTVT.

The chain combines TRBV6-5 with TRBJ1-6, with D uncertain. Per the germline V gene, CDR1 is MNHEY and CDR2 is SVGAGI. V was shortened by 7 bases and J by 3 bases, with 10 bases between the two germline ends. The CDR3 has 14 amino acids. In nucleotides, the CDR3 is TGTGCCAGCACCAGGTCCCGCTATAATTCACCCCTCCACTTT. Amino acid sequence: CASTRSRYNSPLHF.

In nucleotides, the CDR3 is TGTGCCAGCAGTTATCAGGGGGCGAACACTGAAGCTTTCTTT. Translating it yields CASSYQGANTEAFF. This chain joins TRBV6-5 and TRBJ1-1, with TRBD1 identical over 8 bases. Germline V gene sequence: CDR1 MNHEY, CDR2 SVGAGI. The CDR3 loop spans 14 amino acids. J gave up 1 base and V 3 bases, and 1 base lay outside the gene matches.

The CDR3 coding sequence is TGTGCCAGCAGCGCCGGGCCGACAGGGGGACCAGAGTTACAGTACTTC. The encoded protein is CASSAGPTGGPELQYF. The chain is built from TRBV9 and TRBJ2-5, with 9 bases lining up with TRBD1. V shed 3 bases and J 11 bases; nucleotides not matched to a gene: 17. CDR3 length: 16 amino acids. Looked up from germline, CDR1 is SGDLS and CDR2 is YYNGEE.

The J gene is TRBJ2-5, the V gene TRBV4-2; maybe TRBD1 (6 bases). The CDR3 sequence is 14 residues long. V was pared by 0 bases and J by 5 bases, with 10 bases between. The germline V gene has CDR1 LGHNA and CDR2 YNFKEQ. The CDR3 DNA is TGTGCCAGCAGCCAAGAACATCAGGGGGAGACCCAGTACTTC. This codes for CASSQEHQGETQYF.

The chain carries TRBV19 and TRBJ2-3, with 7 bases lining up with TRBD1. The CDR3 sequence is 18 residues long. The junction had 14 bases not matched to a gene; V was cut back by 3 bases and J by 2 bases. Germline values: CDR1 LNHDA, CDR2 SQIVND (reference sequence). CDR3 protein: CASSIPTLIQGNTDTQYF. Written as DNA, the CDR3 is TGTGCCAGTAGTATCCCAACCCTCATACAGGGGAACACAGATACGCAGTATTTT.

The V gene is TRBV9, the J gene TRBJ1-2; TRBD1 agrees at 10 bases. V was pared by 7 bases and J by 9 bases, with 9 bases of the junction left unmatched. The CDR3 sequence is 13 residues long. From germline, CDR1 is SGDLS and CDR2 YYNGEE. The CDR3 protein is CASGDRGLWRYTF. CDR3 DNA: TGTGCCAGCGGCGACAGGGGGCTTTGGCGCTACACCTTC. The whole variable domain, filled in from reference TRBV9 and TRBJ1-2, reads DSGVTQTPKHLITATGQRVTLRCSPRSGDLSVYWYQQSLDQGLQFLIQYYNGEERAKGNILERFSAQQFPDLHSELNLSSLELGDSALYFCASGDRGLWRYTFGSGTRLTVV.

The chain carries TRBV6-1 and TRBJ1-5, with D unclear. Trimming removed 6 bases at V and 5 bases at J, with 2 bases between. The CDR3 sequence is 10 residues long. Per germline, CDR1 MNHNS and CDR2 SASEGT. CDR3 DNA sequence: TGTGCCAGCAGCTATCAGCCCCAGCATTTT. Translated, it gives CASSYQPQHF.

This clone was seen just once. V usage is TRBV7-2 and J usage is TRBJ2-3, with unresolved D. There are 16 residues in the CDR3. Germline values: CDR1 SGHTA, CDR2 FQGNSA. Trimming pared 2 bases from V and 0 bases from J, leaving 12 bases between. The CDR3 sequence is CASSLLTRISTDTQYF. CDR3 sequence (DNA): TGTGCCAGCAGCTTATTAACGAGAATTAGCACAGATACGCAGTATTTT.

The chain combines TRBV6-5 with TRBJ2-2, with 9 bases that match TRBD1. CDR3 length: 14 amino acids. CDR1 and CDR2 from the germline V gene are MNHEY and SVGAGI. V was pared by 6 bases and J by 5 bases, with 4 bases of the junction left unmatched. The chain's CDR3 is CASRGDRVTGELFF. The CDR3 DNA reads as TGTGCCAGCAGGGGGGACAGGGTGACCGGGGAGCTGTTTTTT.

The rearrangement links TRBV5-1 to TRBJ1-1, with D perhaps matching TRBD1 (6 bases). The CDR3 extends over 13 amino acids. Germline CDR1 and CDR2: SGHRS and YFSETQ. Trimming cost V 5 bases and J 1 base, with 9 bases left between them. For the CDR3, the DNA is TGCGCCAGCAGGCCCAGGGGGAACACTGAAGCTTTCTTT. Translation gives CASRPRGNTEAFF.

This clone turned up a few times. The chain couples TRBV6-5 to TRBJ1-1, with D unclear. Per germline, CDR1 MNHEY and CDR2 SVGAGI. V lost 8 bases, J lost 6 bases, and 13 bases lay in between. The CDR3 has 12 amino acids. The CDR3 region has the DNA TGTGCCAGCTCCCGGACTCTCTCTGAAGCTTTCTTT. Translated, it gives CASSRTLSEAFF.

The J gene is TRBJ2-5, the V gene TRBV7-2; the match to TRBD2 covers 8 bases. This CDR3 spans 14 amino acids. Germline trimming cut 5 bases from V and 5 bases from J; bases unmatched to any gene: 7. Per the germline V gene, CDR1 is SGHTA and CDR2 is FQGNSA. The CDR3 loop reads CASSRSAGAETQYF. For the CDR3, the DNA is TGTGCCAGCAGCCGATCAGCGGGGGCGGAGACCCAGTACTTC.

The V gene is TRBV5-6, the J gene TRBJ1-5; 10 bases match TRBD1. V lost 4 bases to trimming and J lost 2 bases; unmatched junction nucleotides: 6. CDR3 length: 16 residues. Germline values: CDR1 SGHDT, CDR2 YYEEEE. CDR3 DNA sequence: TGTGCCAGCAGCCAGACAGGGGGCGCGGGCAATCAGCCCCAGCATTTT. This gives the protein CASSQTGGAGNQPQHF.

The gene calls are TRBV28 and TRBJ1-2; TRBD1 agrees at 8 bases. The CDR3 is 14 residues long. The trim removed 2 bases at V and 6 bases at J, leaving 5 bases unmatched. From germline, CDR1 is MDHEN and CDR2 SYDVKM. CDR3 nucleotide sequence: TGTGCCAGCAGTTTAAGATCAGGGGGCGATGGCTACACCTTC. It codes for CASSLRSGGDGYTF.

The chain carries TRBV5-1 and TRBJ1-1, with D hard to call. The CDR3 has 14 amino acids. The V gene's germline CDR1 is SGHRS and CDR2 YFSETQ. Trimming left V 4 bases short and J 7 bases short, with 17 bases between. The CDR3 here is CASSRSGDDGEAFF. CDR3 DNA: TGCGCCAGCAGCCGATCCGGGGATGATGGTGAAGCTTTCTTT. The full variable domain, with the rest looked up from reference TRBV5-1 and TRBJ1-1, is KAGVTQTPRYLIKTRGQQVTLSCSPISGHRSVSWYQQTPGQGLQFLFEYFSETQRNKGNFPGRFSGRQFSNSRSEMNVSTLELGDSALYLCASSRSGDDGEAFFGQGTRLTVV.

The J gene is TRBJ1-4, the V gene TRBV25-1, with 9 bases identical to TRBD1. J lost 7 bases, V lost 1 base, and 10 bases had no gene match. This CDR3 is 17 amino acids long. Germline CDR1 reads MGHDK; CDR2 reads SYGVNS. The DNA of the CDR3 is TGTGCCAGCAGTGAATTAGACAGGGGGGAAGCCGGTGAAAAACTGTTTTTT. It specifies CASSELDRGEAGEKLFF.

The genes are TRBV29-1 and TRBJ2-5; D unresolved. CDR3 size: 11 residues. Trimming shortened V by 1 base and J by 8 bases, and 8 bases separated the two germline ends. The germline CDR1 and CDR2 sequences are SQVTM and ANQGSEA. Written as DNA, the CDR3 is TGCAGCGTTGAAGCCCGTCTCACCCAGTACTTC. This codes for CSVEARLTQYF.

This clone was picked up one time. J is TRBJ1-6 and V is TRBV5-1; D ambiguous. CDR1 and CDR2 from the germline V gene are SGHRS and YFSETQ. CDR3 length equals 17 residues. With 3 bases removed from V and 5 bases from J, the gap between germline ends came to 18 bases. In DNA form, the CDR3 reads TGCGCCAGCAGCTCAACAGTGCCTAACTTTAATAATTCACCCCTCCACTTT. This sequence encodes CASSSTVPNFNNSPLHF.

As for this clone: Other DNA sequences within the sample encode an identical CDR3. The V gene is TRBV7-9, the J gene TRBJ2-7; D not resolved. CDR1 and CDR2 (germline): SEHNR, FQNEAQ (reference sequence). With 3 bases removed from V and 1 base from J, the gap between germline ends came to 7 bases. The CDR3 runs 13 residues. The CDR3 loop reads CASSFGQSYEQYF. CDR3 sequence (DNA): TGTGCCAGCAGCTTCGGTCAATCCTACGAGCAGTACTTC.